This TCR beta chain is from a study of shared clonotypes between healthy human individuals. This CDR3 has 14 residues. Germline V gene sequence: CDR1 SGHVS, CDR2 FQNEAQ. V was cut by 3 bases and J by 1 base, with 10 bases left in between. TCRdb's table, derived via immunoSEQ multiplex PCR, lists solely in-frame clones and lacks some. Of roughly 700,000 clones in the sample, 90% were seen once. This clone was seen a single time. Sample: memory CD8+ T cells from PBMCs. The subset denotes: CD45RO+ cells pooled with CCR7-negative TemRA cells. This receptor was identified in a young man in good health. Some clones in this sample may be carry-over from other donors' samples. The genes are TRBV7-8 and TRBJ2-7; D may correspond to TRBD1 or TRBD2 (5 bases each). The CDR3 nucleotides read TGTGCCAGCAGCTTTACGGGACCATCCTACGAGCAGTACTTC. It translates to CASSFTGPSYEQYF.